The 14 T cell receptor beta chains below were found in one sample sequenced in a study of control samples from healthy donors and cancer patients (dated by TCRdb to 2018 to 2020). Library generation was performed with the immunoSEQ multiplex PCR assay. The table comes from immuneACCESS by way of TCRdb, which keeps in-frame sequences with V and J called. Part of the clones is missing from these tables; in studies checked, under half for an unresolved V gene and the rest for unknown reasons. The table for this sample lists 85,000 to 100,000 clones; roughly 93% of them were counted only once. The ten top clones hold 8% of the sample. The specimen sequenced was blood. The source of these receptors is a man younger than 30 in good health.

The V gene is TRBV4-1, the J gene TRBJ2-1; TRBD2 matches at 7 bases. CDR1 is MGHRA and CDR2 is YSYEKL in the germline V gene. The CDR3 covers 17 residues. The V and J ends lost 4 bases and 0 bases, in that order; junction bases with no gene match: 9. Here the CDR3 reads CASSLVAGLSSYNEQFF. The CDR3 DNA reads TGCGCCAGCAGCCTAGTAGCGGGCCTAAGCTCCTACAATGAGCAGTTCTTC.

The DNA for the CDR3 is TGTGCCAGCACCTCCGGGCGGGGAGCAAACACTGAAGCTTTCTTT. Amino acid sequence: CASTSGRGANTEAFF. The chain joins TRBV7-9 to TRBJ1-1; D gene unclear. The CDR3 is made up of 15 amino acids. V was clipped by 7 bases and J by 2 bases, with 17 bases between them. The germline V gene has CDR1 SEHNR and CDR2 FQNEAQ (reference sequence).

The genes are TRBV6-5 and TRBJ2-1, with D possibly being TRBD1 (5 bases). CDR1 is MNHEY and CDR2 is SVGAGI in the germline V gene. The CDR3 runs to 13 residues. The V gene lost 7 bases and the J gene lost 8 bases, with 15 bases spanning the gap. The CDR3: CASNLSPRDEQFF. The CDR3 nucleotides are TGTGCCAGCAACCTTAGCCCCAGGGATGAGCAGTTCTTC.

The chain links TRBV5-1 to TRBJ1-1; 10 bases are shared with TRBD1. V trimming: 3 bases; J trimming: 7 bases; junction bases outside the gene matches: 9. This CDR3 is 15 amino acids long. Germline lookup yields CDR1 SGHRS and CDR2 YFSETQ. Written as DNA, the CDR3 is TGCGCCAGCAGCTCGAAACCGGGACAGGGGATTGAAGCTTTCTTT. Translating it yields CASSSKPGQGIEAFF.

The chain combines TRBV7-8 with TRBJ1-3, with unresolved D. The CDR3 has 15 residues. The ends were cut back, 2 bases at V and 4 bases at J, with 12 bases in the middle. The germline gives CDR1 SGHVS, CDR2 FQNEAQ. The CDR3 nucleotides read TGTGCCAGCAGCTTACGGGTTGTAAGGGGAAACACCATATATTTT. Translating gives CASSLRVVRGNTIYF.

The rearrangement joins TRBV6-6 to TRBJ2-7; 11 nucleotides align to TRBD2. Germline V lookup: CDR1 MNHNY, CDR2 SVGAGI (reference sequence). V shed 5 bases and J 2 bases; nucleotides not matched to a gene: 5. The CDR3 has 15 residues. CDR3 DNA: TGTGCCAGCAGTCCCCTAGCGGGGGGCACCTACGAGCAGTACTTC. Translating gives CASSPLAGGTYEQYF.

This CDR3 is CASSGTSGSSYEQYF. The CDR3 DNA reads as TGTGCCAGCAGTGGGACTAGCGGGAGTTCTTACGAGCAGTACTTC. V is TRBV2 and J is TRBJ2-7; 13 nucleotides agree with TRBD2. This CDR3 comprises 15 residues. Germline trimming cut 4 bases from V and 4 bases from J; bases unmatched to any gene: 4. Germline V lookup: CDR1 SNHLY, CDR2 FYNNEI.

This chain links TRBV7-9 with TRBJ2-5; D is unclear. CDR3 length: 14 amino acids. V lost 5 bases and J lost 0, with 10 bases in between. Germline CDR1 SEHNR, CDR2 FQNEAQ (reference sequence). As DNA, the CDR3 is TGTGCCAGCAGCCGCGGACCGAACCAAGAGACCCAGTACTTC. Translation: CASSRGPNQETQYF.

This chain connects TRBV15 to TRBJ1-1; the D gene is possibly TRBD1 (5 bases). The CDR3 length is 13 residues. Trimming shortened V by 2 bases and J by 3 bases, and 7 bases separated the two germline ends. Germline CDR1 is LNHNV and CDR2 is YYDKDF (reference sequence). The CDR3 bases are TGTGCCACCAGCAGACGGGACTACACTGAAGCTTTCTTT. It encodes CATSRRDYTEAFF.

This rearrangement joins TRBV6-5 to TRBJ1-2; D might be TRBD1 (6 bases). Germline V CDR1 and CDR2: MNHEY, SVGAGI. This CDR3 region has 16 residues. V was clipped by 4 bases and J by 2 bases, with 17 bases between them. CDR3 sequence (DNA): TGTGCCAGCAGTTCCACTCTTGACAGGACGAACTATGGCTACACCTTC. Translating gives CASSSTLDRTNYGYTF.

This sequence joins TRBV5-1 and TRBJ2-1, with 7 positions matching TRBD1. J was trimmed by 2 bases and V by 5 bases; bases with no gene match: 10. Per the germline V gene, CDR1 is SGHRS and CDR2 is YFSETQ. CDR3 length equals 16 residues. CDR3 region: CASRGQPGQTYNEQFF. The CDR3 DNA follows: TGCGCCAGCAGGGGGCAACCGGGACAGACCTACAATGAGCAGTTCTTC.

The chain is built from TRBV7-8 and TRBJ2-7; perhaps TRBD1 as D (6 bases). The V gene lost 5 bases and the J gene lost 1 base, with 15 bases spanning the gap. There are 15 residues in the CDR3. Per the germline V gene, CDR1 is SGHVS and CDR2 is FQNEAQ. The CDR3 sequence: CASSLKGDGSYEQYF. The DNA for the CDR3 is TGTGCCAGCAGCCTAAAGGGGGACGGTTCCTACGAGCAGTACTTC.

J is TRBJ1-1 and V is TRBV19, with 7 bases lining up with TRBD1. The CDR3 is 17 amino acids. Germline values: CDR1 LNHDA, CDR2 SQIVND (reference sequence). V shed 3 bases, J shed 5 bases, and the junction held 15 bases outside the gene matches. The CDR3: CASSMMPGQTRRTEAFF. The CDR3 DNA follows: TGTGCCAGTAGTATGATGCCGGGACAGACACGTAGGACTGAAGCTTTCTTT.

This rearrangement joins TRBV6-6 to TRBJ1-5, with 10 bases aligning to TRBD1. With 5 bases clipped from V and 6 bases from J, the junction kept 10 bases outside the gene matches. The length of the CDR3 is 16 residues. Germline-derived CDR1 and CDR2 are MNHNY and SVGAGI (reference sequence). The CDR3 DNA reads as TGTGCCAGCAGTGCTTCCCGGGACAGGGGTATTCAGCCCCAGCATTTT. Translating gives CASSASRDRGIQPQHF.